The 29 T cell receptor beta chains in this list originate from one sample, sequenced in a study of blood T cell repertoires in COVID-19. Profiling relied on immunoSEQ multiplex PCR, and the TCRdb table lists in-frame clones only, not all of them. The sample contains under 150,000 clones, 81% of which appear only once. The sequencing input was peripheral blood. These receptors were collected from a man between 45 and 60 years old with acute or convalescent COVID-19.

This clone was counted a few times. The chain combines TRBV15 with TRBJ2-2, with TRBD1 matching 10 bases. The CDR3 is made up of 16 amino acids. The ends lost 5 bases at V and 8 bases at J; junction bases unmatched: 11. CDR1 and CDR2 (germline): LNHNV, YYDKDF (reference sequence). The CDR3 is CATSPAPGQGVGELFF. In DNA, the CDR3 is TGTGCCACCAGCCCCGCCCCCGGACAGGGGGTAGGGGAGCTGTTTTTT.

The chain is built from TRBV5-6 and TRBJ1-2; D possibly corresponds to TRBD1 (6 bases). The CDR3 spans 13 residues. The V gene lost 2 bases and the J gene lost 13 bases, with 18 bases spanning the gap. Germline CDR1 and CDR2: SGHDT and YYEEEE. DNA of the CDR3: TGTGCCAGCAGCTTTGGCAGGGAGGGACACGTCACCTTC. Its translation is CASSFGREGHVTF.

This sequence joins TRBV7-6 and TRBJ2-2, with D perhaps matching TRBD2 (7 bases). Trimming removed 4 bases at V and 4 bases at J, with 16 bases between. CDR1 is SGHVS and CDR2 is FNYEAQ in the germline V gene. The CDR3 runs 16 residues. DNA for the CDR3: TGTGCCAGCAGCTCAGAGGGGGGGAGGATCACCGGGGAGCTGTTTTTT. As protein: CASSSEGGRITGELFF.

This chain links TRBV5-6 with TRBJ1-1, with 8 bases that match TRBD1. V was clipped by 3 bases and J by 5 bases; unmatched bases: 0. CDR1 and CDR2 from the germline V gene are SGHDT and YYEEEE. This CDR3 has 12 residues. CDR3 residues: CASSWTGTEAFF. The CDR3 coding sequence is TGTGCCAGCAGCTGGACAGGGACTGAAGCTTTCTTT.

V gene TRBV4-2 combines with J gene TRBJ1-6, with a tentative D call TRBD1 (5 bases). From germline, CDR1 is LGHNA and CDR2 YNFKEQ. The CDR3 is made up of 15 amino acids. The V end lost 0 bases, the J end lost 3 bases, and 6 bases lay between the germline ends. The CDR3 DNA follows: TGTGCCAGCAGCCAAGAGCAGGGCTATAATTCACCCCTCCACTTT. Its protein is CASSQEQGYNSPLHF.

The gene calls are TRBV10-2 and TRBJ2-7; unclear D gene. The V end lost 2 bases, the J end lost 0 bases, and 8 bases lay between the germline ends. The germline CDR1 and CDR2 sequences are WSHSY and SAAADI. CDR3 length equals 14 residues. The CDR3 sequence: CASSEVWSSYEQYV. The CDR3 DNA follows: TGCGCCAGCAGTGAGGTCTGGAGCTCCTACGAGCAGTACGTC.

The chain combines TRBV5-1 with TRBJ1-2; tentative D call: TRBD1 (6 bases). Trimming took off 0 bases at V and 7 bases at J, with 13 bases between the two ends. The CDR3 is 14 residues long. The germline V gene encodes CDR1 SGHRS and CDR2 YFSETQ. CDR3 loop: CASSLEGVTGGYTF. Written as DNA, the CDR3 is TGCGCCAGCAGCTTGGAGGGGGTTACGGGTGGCTACACCTTC.

This sequence joins TRBV28 and TRBJ1-3, with 7 bases matching TRBD1. This CDR3 is 17 amino acids long. V gave up 6 bases and J gave up 0 bases; unmatched junction bases: 11. Germline V gives CDR1 MDHEN, CDR2 SYDVKM. CDR3 coding DNA: TGTGCCAGCAGCACTTCTGTGGGACAGAGCTCTGGAAACACCATATATTTT. As protein: CASSTSVGQSSGNTIYF.

This rearrangement joins TRBV10-1 to TRBJ2-1, with 9 bases lining up with TRBD1. CDR1 and CDR2 (germline): WNHNN, SYGVQD (reference sequence). This CDR3 comprises 13 residues. Losses at the gene ends were 6 bases for V and 8 bases for J; bases not matched to a gene: 5. CDR3 DNA sequence: TGCGCCAGCAGAAGGGGACAGGGCTATGAGCAGTTCTTC. This gives the protein CASRRGQGYEQFF.

This clone was picked up a small number of times. The genes are TRBV9 and TRBJ1-1; D remains ambiguous. The V gene's germline CDR1 is SGDLS and CDR2 YYNGEE. This CDR3 is 14 amino acids long. V was clipped by 0 bases and J by 1 base, with 7 bases between them. In DNA form, the CDR3 reads TGTGCCAGCAGCGTAGGCGGTCAGAACACTGAAGCTTTCTTT. It translates to CASSVGGQNTEAFF.

CDR3 region: CASSSTRYYGYTF. As DNA, the CDR3 is TGTGCCAGTAGTTCTACTCGGTACTATGGCTACACCTTC. The J gene is TRBJ1-2, the V gene TRBV19, with D hard to call. V gave up 5 bases and J gave up 3 bases, with 10 bases separating them. Per the germline V gene, CDR1 is LNHDA and CDR2 is SQIVND (reference sequence). The CDR3 spans 13 residues.

The chain joins TRBV2 to TRBJ1-5; no reliable D call. V was shortened by 8 bases and J by 2 bases, with 10 bases between the two germline ends. Looked up from germline, CDR1 is SNHLY and CDR2 is FYNNEI. This CDR3 region has 13 residues. Written as DNA, the CDR3 is TGTGCCAGCTCCGAGCGAGGCAATCAGCCCCAGCATTTT. As protein: CASSERGNQPQHF.

The chain employs TRBV7-2 and TRBJ1-2; TRBD1 aligns across 10 bases. Germline V gene lookup returns CDR1 SGHTA and CDR2 FQGNSA. This CDR3 region has 14 residues. Trimming at V came to 5 bases and at J to 3 bases, leaving 3 bases not matched to a gene. CDR3: CASSGTGADYGYTF. The CDR3 nucleotides are TGTGCCAGCAGCGGGACAGGGGCCGACTATGGCTACACCTTC.

This clone was detected only a few times. The genes are TRBV7-7 and TRBJ1-1, with 7 bases matching TRBD1. J was trimmed by 6 bases and V by 1 base; bases with no gene match: 2. The CDR3 contains 13 residues. Germline V gene data show CDR1 as SSHAT and CDR2 as FNYEAQ (reference sequence). CDR3 loop: CASSLGQGAEAFF. The CDR3 nucleotides are TGTGCCAGCAGCTTAGGACAGGGTGCTGAAGCTTTCTTT.

The genes are TRBV5-5 and TRBJ1-5, with D unresolved. CDR1 and CDR2 (germline): SGHKS, YYEKEE (reference sequence). V was cut by 4 bases and J by 0 bases, with 14 bases left in between. CDR3 size: 16 residues. The CDR3 sequence: CASSPRESDSNQPQHF. CDR3 nucleotide sequence: TGTGCCAGCAGCCCCCGGGAGTCAGATAGCAATCAGCCCCAGCATTTT.

This clone was counted only a few times. V gene TRBV5-1 combines with J gene TRBJ1-1, with TRBD1 matching 7 bases. The V and J ends lost 3 bases and 2 bases, in that order; junction bases with no gene match: 1. The CDR3 is made up of 13 amino acids. Germline CDR1 is SGHRS and CDR2 is YFSETQ. Here the CDR3 DNA reads TGCGCCAGCAGCTGGGACAGAAACACTGAAGCTTTCTTT. Protein product: CASSWDRNTEAFF. The full variable domain, in which reference TRBV5-1 and TRBJ1-1 provide the parts outside the CDR3, is KAGVTQTPRYLIKTRGQQVTLSCSPISGHRSVSWYQQTPGQGLQFLFEYFSETQRNKGNFPGRFSGRQFSNSRSEMNVSTLELGDSALYLCASSWDRNTEAFFGQGTRLTVV.

The rearrangement links TRBV24-1 to TRBJ2-5; weak D call: TRBD1 (6 bases). CDR1 and CDR2 (germline): KGHDR, SFDVKD. With 5 bases removed from V and 0 bases from J, the gap between germline ends came to 9 bases. The CDR3 loop spans 14 amino acids. CDR3 nucleotides: TGTGCCACCAGTGGAGGACAGTACCAAGAGACCCAGTACTTC. Translating gives CATSGGQYQETQYF.

The J gene is TRBJ2-2, the V gene TRBV7-9; 7 nucleotides align to TRBD1. The CDR3 extends over 16 amino acids. V lost 2 bases, J lost 4 bases, and 7 bases stayed unmatched. Germline values: CDR1 SEHNR, CDR2 FQNEAQ (reference sequence). This chain's CDR3 is CASSLRQGGSTGELFF. CDR3 DNA: TGTGCCAGCAGCTTAAGACAGGGTGGTAGCACCGGGGAGCTGTTTTTT.

This clone was detected once. V is TRBV4-1 and J is TRBJ2-1; the match to TRBD1 covers 8 bases. Trimming took 1 base from V and 6 from J; bases not matched to a gene: 5. Germline V gives CDR1 MGHRA, CDR2 YSYEKL. The CDR3 runs 15 residues. CDR3 nucleotides: TGCGCCAGCAGCCAAGCTGGACAGGGTGGCAATGAGCAGTTCTTC. This codes for CASSQAGQGGNEQFF.

The genes are TRBV19 and TRBJ1-2; weak D call: TRBD1 (6 bases). V lost 3 bases and J 4 bases, leaving 12 bases between the germline ends. CDR3 size: 14 residues. Germline CDR1 LNHDA, CDR2 SQIVND (reference sequence). Here the CDR3 DNA reads TGTGCCAGTAGTATGCTGGGACAAATCTATGGCTACACCTTC. Amino acid sequence: CASSMLGQIYGYTF.

The V call is TRBV11-2, the J call TRBJ2-2; 9 bases agree with TRBD1. The length of the CDR3 is 14 residues. Trimming at V came to 8 bases and at J to 7 bases, leaving 8 bases not matched to a gene. Germline V gene lookup returns CDR1 SGHAT and CDR2 FQNNGV. CDR3 sequence (DNA): TGTGCCAGCTGTTGGACAGGGGAATTCGGGGAGCTGTTTTTT. Protein product: CASCWTGEFGELFF. Based on the CDR3 plus reference TRBV11-2 and TRBJ2-2, the full variable domain is EAGVAQSPRYKIIEKRQSVAFWCNPISGHATLYWYQQILGQGPKLLIQFQNNGVVDDSQLPKDRFSAERLKGVDSTLKIQPAKLEDSAVYLCASCWTGEFGELFFGEGSRLTVL.

This clone came up once. This chain links TRBV29-1 with TRBJ1-5; no reliable D call. The CDR3 length is 13 residues. CDR1 SQVTM and CDR2 ANQGSEA come from the germline V gene. Between the trimmed V and J ends, which lost 4 bases and 4 bases, there was a span of 11 bases. CDR3 nucleotide sequence: TGCAGCGTTGGGGCAGGAGGGAATCAGCCCCAGCATTTT. This encodes CSVGAGGNQPQHF.

J is TRBJ2-3 and V is TRBV9, with TRBD2 identical over 9 bases. This CDR3 contains 18 residues. Germline trimming cut 0 bases from V and 3 bases from J; bases unmatched to any gene: 11. The V gene's germline CDR1 is SGDLS and CDR2 YYNGEE. The CDR3 DNA reads TGTGCCAGCAGCGTAGCTACATTTGGTAGCGGGGGAACAGATACGCAGTATTTT. Protein: CASSVATFGSGGTDTQYF.

The chain combines TRBV7-9 with TRBJ2-3, with D possibly matching TRBD1 (6 bases). Germline V gene data show CDR1 as SEHNR and CDR2 as FQNEAQ (reference sequence). With 4 bases removed from V and 5 bases from J, the gap between germline ends came to 16 bases. The CDR3 is made up of 15 amino acids. CDR3 DNA: TGTGCCAGCAGCTCCCCGCAGGGGCCGGGAGATACGCAGTATTTT. Translated, it gives CASSSPQGPGDTQYF.

V and J are TRBV5-6 and TRBJ2-7; D may be TRBD2 (6 bases). Trimming removed 1 base at V and 3 bases at J, with 8 bases between. Germline lookup yields CDR1 SGHDT and CDR2 YYEEEE. The CDR3 sequence is 13 residues long. CDR3: CASSLRGYYEQYF. CDR3 bases: TGTGCCAGCAGCTTGCGGGGGTACTACGAGCAGTACTTC.

This clone showed up just once. The chain recombines TRBV15 with TRBJ1-5; unclear D gene. Deletions cut 0 bases from V and 1 base from J, with 13 bases between. This CDR3 contains 17 residues. Germline CDR1 and CDR2: LNHNV and YYDKDF (reference sequence). The CDR3 sequence: CATSRDYEGWSNQPQHF. The CDR3 nucleotides are TGTGCCACCAGCAGAGATTATGAGGGCTGGAGCAATCAGCCCCAGCATTTT.

The rearrangement joins TRBV6-1 to TRBJ2-1; the D gene is possibly TRBD2 (6 bases). V shed 1 base and J shed 7 bases, with 14 bases lying between them. The CDR3 extends over 15 amino acids. Germline CDR1 reads MNHNS; CDR2 reads SASEGT. The CDR3 nucleotides are TGTGCCAGCAGTGAAGTTCTACAGGAGGGGAATGAGCAGTTCTTC. As protein: CASSEVLQEGNEQFF.

The rearrangement links TRBV5-1 to TRBJ1-2, with D possibly TRBD1 on 5 matching bases. Germline CDR1 and CDR2: SGHRS and YFSETQ. V lost 0 bases, J lost 4 bases, and 16 bases lay in between. The CDR3 totals 16 residues. CDR3 in DNA: TGCGCCAGCAGCTTGGGGGGCGGTGGTCTTGGCTATGGCTACACCTTC. This gives the protein CASSLGGGGLGYGYTF. Complete variable domain (other parts from reference TRBV5-1 and TRBJ1-2): KAGVTQTPRYLIKTRGQQVTLSCSPISGHRSVSWYQQTPGQGLQFLFEYFSETQRNKGNFPGRFSGRQFSNSRSEMNVSTLELGDSALYLCASSLGGGGLGYGYTFGSGTRLTVV.

The chain recombines TRBV6-1 with TRBJ1-6; D not certain. V was clipped by 2 bases and J by 7 bases, with 18 bases between them. CDR1 is MNHNS and CDR2 is SASEGT in the germline V gene. This CDR3 is 17 amino acids long. For the CDR3, the DNA is TGTGCCAGCAGTGAATTATCGTTGGCTTCCGGGAATTCACCCCTCCACTTT. This sequence encodes CASSELSLASGNSPLHF.